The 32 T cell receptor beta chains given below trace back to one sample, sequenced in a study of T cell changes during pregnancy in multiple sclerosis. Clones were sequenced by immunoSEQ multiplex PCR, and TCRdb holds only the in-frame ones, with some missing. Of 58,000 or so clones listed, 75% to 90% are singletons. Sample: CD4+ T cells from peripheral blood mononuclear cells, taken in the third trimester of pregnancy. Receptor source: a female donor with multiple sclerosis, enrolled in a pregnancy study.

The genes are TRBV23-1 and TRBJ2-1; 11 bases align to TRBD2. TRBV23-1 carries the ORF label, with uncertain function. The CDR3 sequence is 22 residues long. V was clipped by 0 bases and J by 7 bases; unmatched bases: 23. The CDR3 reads CASSQSSPSTSGNRNPWNEQFF. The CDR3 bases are TGCGCCAGCAGTCAATCTTCCCCGTCGACTAGCGGGAACCGAAACCCGTGGAATGAGCAGTTCTTC.

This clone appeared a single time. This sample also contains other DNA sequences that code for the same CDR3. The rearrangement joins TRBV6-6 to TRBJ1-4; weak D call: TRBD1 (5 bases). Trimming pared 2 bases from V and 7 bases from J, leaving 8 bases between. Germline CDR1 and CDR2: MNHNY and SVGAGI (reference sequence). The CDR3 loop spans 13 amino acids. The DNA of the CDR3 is TGTGCCAGCAGTTACGGCACAGGTGAAAAACTGTTTTTT. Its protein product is CASSYGTGEKLFF.

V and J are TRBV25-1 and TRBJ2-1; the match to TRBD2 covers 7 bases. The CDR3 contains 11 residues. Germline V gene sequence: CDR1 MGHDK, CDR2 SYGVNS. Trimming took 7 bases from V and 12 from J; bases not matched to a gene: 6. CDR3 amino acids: CASTPGGGQFF. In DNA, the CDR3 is TGTGCCAGCACCCCGGGAGGAGGGCAGTTCTTC.

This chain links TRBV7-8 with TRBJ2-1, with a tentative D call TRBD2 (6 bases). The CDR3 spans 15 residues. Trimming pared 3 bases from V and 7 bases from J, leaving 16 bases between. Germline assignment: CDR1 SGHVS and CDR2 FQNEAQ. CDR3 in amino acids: CASSLPDGGRNEQFF. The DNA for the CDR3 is TGTGCCAGCAGCTTGCCCGATGGAGGGAGGAATGAGCAGTTCTTC. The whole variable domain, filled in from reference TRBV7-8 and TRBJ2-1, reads GAGVSQSPRYKVAKRGQDVALRCDPISGHVSLFWYQQALGQGPEFLTYFQNEAQLDKSGLPSDRFFAERPEGSVSTLKIQRTQQEDSAVYLCASSLPDGGRNEQFFGPGTRLTVL.

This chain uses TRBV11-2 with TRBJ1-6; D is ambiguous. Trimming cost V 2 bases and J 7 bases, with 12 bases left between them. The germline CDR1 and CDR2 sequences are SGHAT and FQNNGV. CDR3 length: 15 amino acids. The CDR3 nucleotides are TGTGCCAGCAGCTTAATCGGGGAAGGCAATTCACCCCTCCACTTT. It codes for CASSLIGEGNSPLHF.

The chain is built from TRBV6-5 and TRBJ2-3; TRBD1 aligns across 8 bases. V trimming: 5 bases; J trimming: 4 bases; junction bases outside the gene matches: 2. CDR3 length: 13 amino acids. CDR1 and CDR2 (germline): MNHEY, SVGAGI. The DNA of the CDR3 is TGTGCCAGCAGTCAGACAGGGGCAGATACGCAGTATTTT. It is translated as CASSQTGADTQYF.

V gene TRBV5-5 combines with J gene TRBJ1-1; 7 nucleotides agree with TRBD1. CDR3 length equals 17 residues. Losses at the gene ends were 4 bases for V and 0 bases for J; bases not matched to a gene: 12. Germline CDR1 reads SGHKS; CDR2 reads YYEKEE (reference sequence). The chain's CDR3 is CASSTRQGGFMNTEAFF. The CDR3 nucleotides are TGTGCCAGCAGCACTCGACAGGGTGGGTTTATGAACACTGAAGCTTTCTTT.

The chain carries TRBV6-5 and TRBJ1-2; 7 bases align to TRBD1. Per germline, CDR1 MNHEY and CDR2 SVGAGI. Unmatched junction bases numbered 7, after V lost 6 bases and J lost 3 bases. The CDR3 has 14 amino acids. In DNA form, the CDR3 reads TGTGCCAGCAGACCCGGGACAGTTCACTATGGCTACACCTTC. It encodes CASRPGTVHYGYTF.

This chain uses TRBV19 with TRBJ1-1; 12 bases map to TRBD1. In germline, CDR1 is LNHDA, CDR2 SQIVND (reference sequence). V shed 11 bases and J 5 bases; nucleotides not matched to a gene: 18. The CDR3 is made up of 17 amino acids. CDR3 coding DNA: TGTGCCTCCGAGACCGGGACAGGGGGCGGGTGGGTTACTGAAGCTTTCTTT. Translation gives CASETGTGGGWVTEAFF.

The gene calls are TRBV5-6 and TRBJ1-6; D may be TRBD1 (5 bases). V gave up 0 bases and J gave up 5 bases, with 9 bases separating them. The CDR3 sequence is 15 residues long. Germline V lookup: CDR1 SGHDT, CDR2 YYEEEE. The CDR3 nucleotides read TGTGCCAGCAGCTTGGTCGGCAGGGATAATTCACCCCTCCACTTT. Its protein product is CASSLVGRDNSPLHF. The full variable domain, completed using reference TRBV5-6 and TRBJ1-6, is DAGVTQSPTHLIKTRGQQVTLRCSPKSGHDTVSWYQQALGQGPQFIFQYYEEEERQRGNFPDRFSGHQFPNYSSELNVNALLLGDSALYLCASSLVGRDNSPLHFGNGTRLTVT.

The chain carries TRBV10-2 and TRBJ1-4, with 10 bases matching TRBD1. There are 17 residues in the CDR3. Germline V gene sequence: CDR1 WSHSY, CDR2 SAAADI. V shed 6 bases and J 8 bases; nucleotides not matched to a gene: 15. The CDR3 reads CASRRQGQGNVVEKLFF. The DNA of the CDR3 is TGCGCCAGCAGACGGCAGGGACAGGGGAATGTGGTGGAAAAACTGTTTTTT.

CDR3 residues: CAISARTGLGNTEAFF. The CDR3 DNA reads TGTGCCATCAGCGCCCGAACAGGGTTGGGGAACACTGAAGCTTTCTTT. This rearrangement joins TRBV10-3 to TRBJ1-1, with a weak D call TRBD1 (6 bases). Trimming shortened V by 6 bases and J by 1 base, and 18 bases separated the two germline ends. CDR3 size: 16 residues. Germline values: CDR1 ENHRY, CDR2 SYGVKD.

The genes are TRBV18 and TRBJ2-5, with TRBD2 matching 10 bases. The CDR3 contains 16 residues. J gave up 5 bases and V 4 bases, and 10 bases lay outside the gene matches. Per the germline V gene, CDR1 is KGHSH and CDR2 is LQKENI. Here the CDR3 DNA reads TGTGCCAGCTCACTTAGGACTAGCGGAGGACTGGAGACCCAGTACTTC. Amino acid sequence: CASSLRTSGGLETQYF.

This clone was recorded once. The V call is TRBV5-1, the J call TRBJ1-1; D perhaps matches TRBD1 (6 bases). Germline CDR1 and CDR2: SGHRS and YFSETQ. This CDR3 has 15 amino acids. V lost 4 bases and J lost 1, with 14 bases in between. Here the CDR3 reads CASSPAGAWNTEAFF. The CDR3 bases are TGCGCCAGCAGCCCGGCGGGGGCATGGAACACTGAAGCTTTCTTT.

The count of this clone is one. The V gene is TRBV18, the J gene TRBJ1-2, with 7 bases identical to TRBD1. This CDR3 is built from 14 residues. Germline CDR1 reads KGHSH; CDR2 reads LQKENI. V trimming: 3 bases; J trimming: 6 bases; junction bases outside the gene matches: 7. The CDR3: CASSPPARGDGYTF. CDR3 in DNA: TGTGCCAGCTCACCCCCCGCCAGGGGGGATGGCTACACCTTC.

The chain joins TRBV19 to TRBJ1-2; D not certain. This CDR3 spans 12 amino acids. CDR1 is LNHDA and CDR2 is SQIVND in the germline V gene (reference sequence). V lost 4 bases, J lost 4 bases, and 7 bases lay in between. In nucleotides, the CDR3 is TGTGCCAGTAGTAGCTCGCGCTATGGCTACACCTTC. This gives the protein CASSSSRYGYTF.

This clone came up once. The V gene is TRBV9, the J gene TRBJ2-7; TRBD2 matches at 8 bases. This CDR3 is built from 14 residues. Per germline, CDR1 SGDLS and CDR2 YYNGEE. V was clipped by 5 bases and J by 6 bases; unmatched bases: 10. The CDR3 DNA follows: TGTGCCAGCAGTATGGGACTCCGGGGGGGCGAGCAGTACTTC. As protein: CASSMGLRGGEQYF.

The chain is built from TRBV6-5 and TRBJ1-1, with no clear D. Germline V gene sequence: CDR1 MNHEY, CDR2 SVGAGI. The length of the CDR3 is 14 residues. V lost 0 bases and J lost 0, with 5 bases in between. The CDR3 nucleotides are TGTGCCAGCAGTTACTCGGAGGTGAACACTGAAGCTTTCTTT. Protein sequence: CASSYSEVNTEAFF.

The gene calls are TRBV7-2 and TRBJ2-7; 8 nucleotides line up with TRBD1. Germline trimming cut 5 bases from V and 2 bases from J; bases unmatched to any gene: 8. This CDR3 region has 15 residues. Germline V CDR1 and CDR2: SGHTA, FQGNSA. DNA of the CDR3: TGTGCCAGCAGCCCTCGACAGGGGTTGGCCTACGAGCAGTACTTC. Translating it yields CASSPRQGLAYEQYF.

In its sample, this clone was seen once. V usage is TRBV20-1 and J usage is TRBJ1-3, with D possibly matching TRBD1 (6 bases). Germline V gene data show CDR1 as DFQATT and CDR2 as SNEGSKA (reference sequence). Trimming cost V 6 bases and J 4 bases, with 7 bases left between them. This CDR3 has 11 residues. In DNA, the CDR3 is TGCAGTGCCGGACAGGGAAACACCATATATTTT. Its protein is CSAGQGNTIYF.

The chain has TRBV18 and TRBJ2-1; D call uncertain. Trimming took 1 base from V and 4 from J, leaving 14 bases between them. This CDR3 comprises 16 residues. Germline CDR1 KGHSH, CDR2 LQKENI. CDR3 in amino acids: CASSPLGQIIYNEQFF. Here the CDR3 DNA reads TGTGCCAGCTCACCACTTGGCCAGATTATTTACAATGAGCAGTTCTTC.

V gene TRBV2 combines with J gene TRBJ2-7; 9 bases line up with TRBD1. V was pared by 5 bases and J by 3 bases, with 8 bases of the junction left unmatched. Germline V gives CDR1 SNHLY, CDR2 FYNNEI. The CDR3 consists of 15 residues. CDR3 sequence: CASSTSGQGRYEQYF. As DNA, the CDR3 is TGTGCCAGCAGTACCTCGGGACAGGGACGCTACGAGCAGTACTTC.

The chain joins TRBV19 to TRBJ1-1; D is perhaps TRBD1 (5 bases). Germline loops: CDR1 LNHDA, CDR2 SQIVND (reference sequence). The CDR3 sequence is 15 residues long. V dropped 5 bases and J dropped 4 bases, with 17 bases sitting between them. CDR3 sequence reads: CASSGQGFPSTEAFF. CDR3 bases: TGTGCCAGTAGTGGGCAGGGTTTTCCCAGCACTGAAGCTTTCTTT.

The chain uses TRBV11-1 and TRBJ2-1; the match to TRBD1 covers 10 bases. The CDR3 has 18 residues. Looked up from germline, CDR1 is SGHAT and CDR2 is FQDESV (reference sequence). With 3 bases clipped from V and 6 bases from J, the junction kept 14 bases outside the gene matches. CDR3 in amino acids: CASSFSPGQGRRFNEQFF. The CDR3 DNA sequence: TGTGCCAGCAGCTTCTCGCCGGGACAGGGGCGGAGGTTCAATGAGCAGTTCTTC.

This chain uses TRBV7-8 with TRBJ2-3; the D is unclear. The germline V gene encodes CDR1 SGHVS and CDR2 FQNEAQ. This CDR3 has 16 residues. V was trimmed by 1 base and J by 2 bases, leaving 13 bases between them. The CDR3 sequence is CASSLVRHDLTDTQYF. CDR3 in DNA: TGTGCCAGCAGCTTAGTCAGACACGACCTCACAGATACGCAGTATTTT.

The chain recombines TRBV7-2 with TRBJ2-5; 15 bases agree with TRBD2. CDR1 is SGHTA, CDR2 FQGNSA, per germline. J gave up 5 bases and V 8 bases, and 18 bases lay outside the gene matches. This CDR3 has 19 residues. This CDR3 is CASRNHGGLAGGTGETQYF. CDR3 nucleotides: TGTGCCAGCCGAAACCATGGGGGACTAGCGGGGGGCACGGGGGAGACCCAGTACTTC.

In DNA, the CDR3 is TGTGCCAGCAGTTACTCGATAGGGACAGATGGAAACACCATATATTTT. Translated: CASSYSIGTDGNTIYF. V usage is TRBV6-5 and J usage is TRBJ1-3, with 7 bases matching TRBD1. The V gene's germline CDR1 is MNHEY and CDR2 SVGAGI. The CDR3 runs 16 residues. The V gene end was trimmed by 0 bases and the J gene end by 3 bases; junction bases not matched to a gene: 5.

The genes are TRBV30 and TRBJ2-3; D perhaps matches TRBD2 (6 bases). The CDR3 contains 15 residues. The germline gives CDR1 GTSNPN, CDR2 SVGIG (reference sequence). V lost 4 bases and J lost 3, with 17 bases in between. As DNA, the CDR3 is TGTGCCTGGACCTGGGGGGTTACGCAGACAGATACGCAGTATTTT. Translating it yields CAWTWGVTQTDTQYF.

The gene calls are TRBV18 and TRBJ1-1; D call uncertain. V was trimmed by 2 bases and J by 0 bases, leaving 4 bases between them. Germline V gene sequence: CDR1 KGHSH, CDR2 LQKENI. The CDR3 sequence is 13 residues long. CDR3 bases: TGTGCCAGCTCACCATCGGTGAACACTGAAGCTTTCTTT. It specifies CASSPSVNTEAFF. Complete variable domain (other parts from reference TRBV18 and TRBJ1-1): NAGVMQNPRHLVRRRGQEARLRCSPMKGHSHVYWYRQLPEEGLKFMVYLQKENIIDESGMPKERFSAEFPKEGPSILRIQQVVRGDSAAYFCASSPSVNTEAFFGQGTRLTVV.

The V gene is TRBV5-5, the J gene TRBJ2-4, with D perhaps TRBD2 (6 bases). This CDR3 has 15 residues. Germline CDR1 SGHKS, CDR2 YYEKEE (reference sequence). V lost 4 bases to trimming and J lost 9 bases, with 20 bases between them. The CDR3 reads CASSRLDPGVGIQYF. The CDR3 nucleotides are TGTGCCAGCAGCCGACTAGACCCCGGGGTTGGCATTCAGTACTTC.

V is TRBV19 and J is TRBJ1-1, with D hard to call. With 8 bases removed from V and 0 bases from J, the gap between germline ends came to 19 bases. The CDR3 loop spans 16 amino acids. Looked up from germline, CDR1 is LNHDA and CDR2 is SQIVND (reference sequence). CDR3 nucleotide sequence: TGTGCCAGTTCGAGAGGGAAGGGAACCATGAACACTGAAGCTTTCTTT. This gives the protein CASSRGKGTMNTEAFF. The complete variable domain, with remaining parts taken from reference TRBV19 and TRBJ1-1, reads DGGITQSPKYLFRKEGQNVTLSCEQNLNHDAMYWYRQDPGQGLRLIYYSQIVNDFQKGDIAEGYSVSREKKESFPLTVTSAQKNPTAFYLCASSRGKGTMNTEAFFGQGTRLTVV.

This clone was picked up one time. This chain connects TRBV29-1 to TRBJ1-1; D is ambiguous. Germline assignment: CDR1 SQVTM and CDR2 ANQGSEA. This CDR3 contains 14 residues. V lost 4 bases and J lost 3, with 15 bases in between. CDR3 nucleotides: TGCAGCGTTGGTCAGGCCCGGGGATACACTGAAGCTTTCTTT. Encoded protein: CSVGQARGYTEAFF. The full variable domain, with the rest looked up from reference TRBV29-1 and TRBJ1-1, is SAVISQKPSRDICQRGTSLTIQCQVDSQVTMMFWYRQQPGQSLTLIATANQGSEATYESGFVIDKFPISRPNLTFSTLTVSNMSPEDSSIYLCSVGQARGYTEAFFGQGTRLTVV.